The rows below give T cell receptor beta chains drawn from one sample of a study of blood T cells in healthy people across ages. TCRdb reprocessed the 5' RACE reads via MiXCR and lists one record per CDR3 protein. The table shows 1.5 million to 2 million distinct CDR3 sequences, with about 50% occurring only once. Sequencing was done on a sample of blood. The source is a middle-aged woman in good health. Each CDR3 is given with its conserved first and last residue. The D gene is left open where the match is weak. Expanded clones get a size class; other rows say once, few or many, or leave the size out.

clone_size d_call j_call v_call cdr3_nt cdr3_aa
many NA TRBJ2-5 TRBV14 TGTGCCAGCAGCCAAGCGGTTGGGGAGACCCAGTACTTC CASSQAVGETQYF
NA NA TRBJ1-6 TRBV7-9 TGTGCCAGCAGCGAACAGGACCTCGAATCACCCCTCCACTTT CASSEQDLESPLHF
NA TRBD1 TRBJ2-5 TRBV25-1 TGTGCCAGCAATAACGGACAGGAGTTCCAAGAGACCCAGTACTTC CASNNGQEFQETQYF
few TRBD1 TRBJ1-2 TRBV27 TGTGCCAGCAGTCCCTATGGGACAGGGGGCGTCGGGGGCTACACCTTC CASSPYGTGGVGGYTF
NA NA TRBJ1-6 TRBV7-9 TGTGCCAGCAGCTTGACACTAGCCTATAATTCACCCCTCCACTTT CASSLTLAYNSPLHF
NA NA TRBJ1-6 TRBV9 TGTGCCAGCAGCGTAGGGCAGGGGTTGAATTCACCCCTCCACTTT CASSVGQGLNSPLHF
few TRBD1 TRBJ2-1 TRBV7-9 TGTGCCAGCAGCTTAGAGGGGGCTCCGGGCGAGCAGTTCTTC CASSLEGAPGEQFF
NA NA TRBJ1-5 TRBV12-3/TRBV12-4 TGTGCCAGCAGCCGTCTCGGACAGTCCGGTCAGCCCCAGCATTTT CASSRLGQSGQPQHF
NA TRBD1 TRBJ1-2 TRBV20-1 TGCAGTGCTAGAGTATTTGGACAGGGGGGGTCCAACTATGGCTACACCTTC CSARVFGQGGSNYGYTF
NA NA TRBJ2-1 TRBV2 TGTGCCAGCAAGGGCCCTGGTGAGCAGTTCTTC CASKGPGEQFF
NA NA TRBJ2-5 TRBV10-2 TGCGCCAGCAGTGAGATGGGGGGCCAGACCCAGTACTTC CASSEMGGQTQYF
NA TRBD2 TRBJ2-1 TRBV20-1 TGCAGTGCTAGGACTAGCGGGGGGGAGGATGAGCAGTTCTTC CSARTSGGEDEQFF
NA TRBD2 TRBJ2-1 TRBV5-1 TGCGCCAGCAGCATGACTAGCGGGGGGGCCTGGGATGAGCAGTTCTTC CASSMTSGGAWDEQFF
NA TRBD1 TRBJ2-7 TRBV27 TGTGCCAGCAGCTGGGACAGGGGCCACGAGCAGTACTTC CASSWDRGHEQYF
NA NA TRBJ1-6 TRBV21-1 TGTGCCAGCAGCAAAGCAGGGACAGGGGATTCACCCCTCCACTTT CASSKAGTGDSPLHF
NA NA TRBJ1-2 TRBV28 TGTGCCAGCAGTTTATTAATCTCAGCAGGTGGCGGCTACACCTTC CASSLLISAGGGYTF
NA NA TRBJ2-5 TRBV11-2 TGTGCCAGCAGCTTAGTGGGACTGGAGGGGGAGACCCAGTACTTC CASSLVGLEGETQYF
NA TRBD2 TRBJ2-1 TRBV7-9 TGTGCCAGCAGCCCTGGACTAGCGGGGAGTTGGCAGTTCTTC CASSPGLAGSWQFF
NA TRBD1 TRBJ1-5 TRBV6-2/TRBV6-3 TGTGCCAGCAAGGGGACAGGGAGGGAATTGGGCAATCAGCCCCAGCATTTT CASKGTGRELGNQPQHF
few NA TRBJ2-7 TRBV4-3 TGCGCCAGCAGCCAAGATATGAGGGGAAGGGCCTACGAGCAGTACTTC CASSQDMRGRAYEQYF
NA TRBD1 TRBJ1-2 TRBV4-3 TGCGCCAGCAGCCAAGCCGGGAGGGCGGGACAGGGGTATGGCTACACCTTC CASSQAGRAGQGYGYTF
NA NA TRBJ1-1 TRBV29-1 TGCAGCGTTGAGGGACTCAAGAACACTGAAGCTTTCTTT CSVEGLKNTEAFF
once NA TRBJ2-7 TRBV10-3 TGTGCCATCAGTGTTTTTAGTGGGGGTGCCTCCTACGAGCAGTACTTC CAISVFSGGASYEQYF
NA TRBD2 TRBJ2-5 TRBV7-2 TGTGCCAGCAGCTTTCTTCTAGCGGGGGTTACGGAACGGGAGGGAGAGACCCAGTACTTC CASSFLLAGVTEREGETQYF
few NA TRBJ2-7 TRBV7-8 TGTGCCAGCAGCTCCGAGGGCACTAGCGAGCAGTACTTC CASSSEGTSEQYF
few NA TRBJ2-3 TRBV27 TGTGCCAGCAGTTTAATAAGGGGTTCCTCAGATACGCAGTATTTT CASSLIRGSSDTQYF
few NA TRBJ2-7 TRBV20-1 TGCAGTGCTAGAGAGCCAGGGAGCGAGCAGTACTTC CSAREPGSEQYF
NA TRBD2 TRBJ2-1 TRBV10-2 TGCGCCAGCAGACCTGGCGGGGGGCGGGATGAGCAGTTCTTC CASRPGGGRDEQFF
NA TRBD1 TRBJ1-1 TRBV29-1 TGCAGCACCCGGACAGGGGTAACTGAAGCTTTCTTT CSTRTGVTEAFF
NA NA TRBJ2-1 TRBV28 TGTGCCAGCAGTTTCGGGGCGTCCTACAATGAGCAGTTCTTC CASSFGASYNEQFF
NA TRBD1 TRBJ1-2 TRBV13 TGTGCCAGCAGCTTCGGGACAGACTATGGCTACACCTTC CASSFGTDYGYTF
once NA TRBJ2-7 TRBV6-2/TRBV6-3 TGTGCCAGCAGTTACGTGGGGTTCTACGAGCAGTACTTC CASSYVGFYEQYF
few NA TRBJ1-2 TRBV29-1 TGCAGCGCTCTGGGTCAGCGGGGCAAGAACTATGGCTACACCTTC CSALGQRGKNYGYTF
few TRBD1 TRBJ2-7 TRBV5-1 TGCGCCAGCAGCTTGGCAACAGGGGGAGTCTACGAGCAGTACTTC CASSLATGGVYEQYF
NA NA TRBJ1-4 TRBV29-1 TGCAGCGTCGGGAATAATGAAAAACTGTTTTTT CSVGNNEKLFF
NA NA TRBJ2-7 TRBV29-1 TGCAGCGTCACACCGGGGCGGGGTGGGTACGAGCAGTACTTC CSVTPGRGGYEQYF
NA NA TRBJ1-5 TRBV12-3/TRBV12-4 TGTGCGCAAGGGGGAACCAATCAGCCCCAGCATTTT CAQGGTNQPQHF
NA TRBD1 TRBJ1-1 TRBV5-1 TGCGCCAGCAGCAAGACAGGGTTAACTGAAGCTTTCTTT CASSKTGLTEAFF
few NA TRBJ2-1 TRBV6-1 TGTGCCAGTACCCTTCAGGGGGGAAGCTCCTACAATGAGCAGTTCTTC CASTLQGGSSYNEQFF